The TCR beta chain described here comes from a study of blood T cell repertoires in COVID-19. The data were produced by immunoSEQ multiplex PCR, yet TCRdb's version contains in-frame clones alone and is incomplete. The sample contains some 390,000 clones, around 89% of which appear only once. The CDR3 covers 13 residues. After removal of 8 bases from V and 0 bases from J, the junction contained 3 bases not matched to a gene. The V and J genes are TRBV12-3 or TRBV12-4 and TRBJ2-5; 7 nucleotides match TRBD2. The sequencing sample was made of PBMCs or T cells enriched from blood (not recorded which). This sequence originates from a man younger than 45 who had recovered from COVID-19. For the CDR3, the DNA is TGTGCCAGCGGGAGGGCTGACCAAGAGACCCAGTACTTC. Its translation is CASGRADQETQYF.